The TCR beta chain described here comes from a study of CD4+ T cells in melanoma. Germline CDR1 SNHLY, CDR2 FYNNEI. CDR3 size: 14 residues. The V end lost 5 bases, the J end lost 0 bases, and 8 bases lay between the germline ends. Produced via immunoSEQ multiplex PCR; TCRdb's table is partial and in-frame only. There are around 55,000 clones in the sample; approximately 70% occur only once, and approximately 4.6% lies in the top ten. The chain carries TRBV2 and TRBJ1-5; D is ambiguous. The sample taken for sequencing was tumor tissue. This TCR derives from a human donor with melanoma. The CDR3 DNA reads TGTGCCAGCAGTACGGATTATAGCAATCAGCCCCAGCATTTT. Protein: CASSTDYSNQPQHF.